One and the same sample provided the 24 T cell receptor beta chains below, sequenced in a study of cytomegalovirus exposure and HLA in healthy donors. Vbeta (60) and Jbeta (13) primers were used in the PCR. Some clones are missing from TCRdb's copy, which holds only in-frame ones; the method was immunoSEQ multiplex PCR. The sample records under 200,000 clones, approximately 80% being singletons. The sequenced sample was PBMCs. These receptors were taken from a male donor in good health and CMV-seropositive.

A few counts support this clone. The chain carries TRBV4-3 and TRBJ2-3; D uncertain. Germline CDR1 and CDR2: LGHNA and YSLEER. Trimming removed 0 bases from V and 3 bases from J, with 7 bases in between. This CDR3 contains 14 residues. The CDR3 here is CASSQDPRTDTQYF. The CDR3 coding sequence is TGCGCCAGCAGCCAAGATCCGAGAACAGATACGCAGTATTTT.

The chain combines TRBV5-1 with TRBJ2-5; tentatively, D is TRBD2 (6 bases). CDR1 SGHRS and CDR2 YFSETQ come from the germline V gene. Trimming took 5 bases from V and 1 from J, leaving 12 bases between them. This CDR3 comprises 14 residues. CDR3 sequence: CASSPGRLQETQYF. The DNA for the CDR3 is TGCGCCAGCAGTCCCGGGAGACTCCAAGAGACCCAGTACTTC.

To note about this clone: At one end the junction does not follow the germline gene, possibly because of a read error. The chain joins TRBV6-6 to TRBJ2-1, with 7 bases lining up with TRBD2. CDR3 length: 16 residues. Germline lookup yields CDR1 MNHNY and CDR2 SVGAGI (reference sequence). The CDR3 nucleotides read TGTGCCAACAGTTACGCTTTGGGAGGGAGTTACAATGAGCAGTTCTTC. Amino acids: CANSYALGGSYNEQFF.

The rearrangement joins TRBV28 to TRBJ2-3, with 8 bases lining up with TRBD2. The V gene end was trimmed by 6 bases and the J gene end by 0 bases; junction bases not matched to a gene: 14. CDR1 and CDR2 from the germline V gene are MDHEN and SYDVKM. This CDR3 is 18 amino acids long. The CDR3 protein is CASRLTSGMRPSTDTQYF. The CDR3 DNA reads TGTGCCAGCAGGCTTACTAGCGGAATGCGTCCTAGCACAGATACGCAGTATTTT.

The chain carries TRBV15 and TRBJ2-1, with D possibly TRBD1 on 7 matching bases. The V gene's germline CDR1 is LNHNV and CDR2 YYDKDF (reference sequence). The CDR3 runs to 15 residues. V lost 8 bases to trimming and J lost 0 bases, with 14 bases between them. The chain's CDR3 is CATDAGGSSYNEQFF. In nucleotides, the CDR3 is TGTGCCACCGATGCAGGGGGGAGCTCCTACAATGAGCAGTTCTTC.

This chain joins TRBV11-2 and TRBJ1-2; D possibly corresponds to TRBD1 (6 bases). CDR3 length equals 15 residues. V lost 5 bases, J lost 6 bases, and 19 bases lay in between. Germline CDR1 reads SGHAT; CDR2 reads FQNNGV. CDR3 residues: CASSPGDRFSHGYTF. In nucleotides, the CDR3 is TGTGCCAGCAGCCCAGGGGACCGCTTTTCCCATGGCTACACCTTC.

CDR3 loop: CASSSRGTDEQFF. The CDR3 bases are TGCGCCAGCAGCTCGCGGGGAACGGATGAGCAGTTCTTC. This sequence joins TRBV5-1 and TRBJ2-1; weak D call: TRBD2 (6 bases). Deletions cut 3 bases from V and 8 bases from J, with 12 bases between. Looked up from germline, CDR1 is SGHRS and CDR2 is YFSETQ. The CDR3 is 13 residues long.

The chain joins TRBV7-9 to TRBJ1-4; 9 nucleotides align to TRBD1. This CDR3 region has 16 residues. With 5 bases clipped from V and 2 bases from J, the junction kept 6 bases outside the gene matches. Germline assignment: CDR1 SEHNR and CDR2 FQNEAQ (reference sequence). The CDR3 region has the DNA TGTGCCAGCAGCCAGGACAGGGGTGAGACTAATGAAAAACTGTTTTTT. Translating it yields CASSQDRGETNEKLFF.

The genes are TRBV7-3 and TRBJ2-3; 12 bases are a match to TRBD2. Germline V gene lookup returns CDR1 SGHTA and CDR2 FQGTGA. With V trimmed by 5 bases and J by 3 bases, 6 bases remained unmatched. The CDR3 runs to 16 residues. The CDR3 DNA sequence: TGTGCCAGCAGCCAGACTAGCGGGAGAGGGACAGATACGCAGTATTTT. Its translation: CASSQTSGRGTDTQYF.

The V gene is TRBV4-1, the J gene TRBJ1-1, with TRBD1 matching over 7 bases. With V trimmed by 0 bases and J by 4 bases, 8 bases remained unmatched. There are 16 residues in the CDR3. Germline lookup yields CDR1 MGHRA and CDR2 YSYEKL. The CDR3 coding sequence is TGCGCCAGCAGCCAAGAAGGGTCGAACAGGGGCACTGAAGCTTTCTTT. Protein: CASSQEGSNRGTEAFF.

V usage is TRBV5-6 and J usage is TRBJ2-7, with 10 bases that match TRBD1. There are 14 residues in the CDR3. The J segment lost 3 bases and the V segment lost 3 bases, leaving 3 bases of the junction unmatched. In germline, CDR1 is SGHDT, CDR2 YYEEEE. The CDR3 region is CASSYGTGVYEQYF. Here the CDR3 DNA reads TGTGCCAGCAGCTACGGGACAGGGGTCTACGAGCAGTACTTC.

The chain has TRBV11-3 and TRBJ2-1; TRBD1 might be the D (5 bases). Deletions cut 5 bases from V and 3 bases from J, with 17 bases between. Germline V lookup: CDR1 SGHNT, CDR2 YENEEA. This CDR3 comprises 16 residues. CDR3 amino acids: CASSPRVARGYNEQFF. Here the CDR3 DNA reads TGTGCCAGCAGCCCCCGGGTGGCTAGGGGCTACAATGAGCAGTTCTTC.

The V and J genes are TRBV2 and TRBJ1-1, with D tentatively TRBD1 (6 bases). CDR1 is SNHLY and CDR2 is FYNNEI in the germline V gene. This CDR3 has 14 residues. V lost 5 bases, J lost 6 bases, and 16 bases lay in between. The CDR3 is CASSTSLGGPEAFF. The CDR3, as DNA: TGTGCCAGCAGTACCTCCCTTGGGGGCCCTGAAGCTTTCTTT.

The chain is built from TRBV6-5 and TRBJ2-5; TRBD1 might be the D (6 bases). V was pared by 5 bases and J by 3 bases, with 13 bases between. Germline CDR1 is MNHEY and CDR2 is SVGAGI. CDR3 length: 14 residues. CDR3 sequence: CASSNRALKETQYF. The DNA for the CDR3 is TGTGCCAGCAGTAACAGGGCCCTAAAAGAGACCCAGTACTTC.

In its sample, this clone was seen once. The chain is built from TRBV5-1 and TRBJ2-5, with TRBD1 identical over 8 bases. V trimming: 1 base; J trimming: 4 bases; junction bases outside the gene matches: 3. The length of the CDR3 is 14 residues. Germline V lookup: CDR1 SGHRS, CDR2 YFSETQ. CDR3 loop: CASSLTGGRETQYF. The CDR3 coding sequence is TGCGCCAGCAGCTTGACAGGGGGACGAGAGACCCAGTACTTC.

The chain is built from TRBV5-6 and TRBJ1-4; tentatively, D is TRBD1 (5 bases). The V end was cut by 2 bases, the J end by 0 bases, with 11 bases between. Germline V lookup: CDR1 SGHDT, CDR2 YYEEEE. There are 16 residues in the CDR3. CDR3 residues: CASSLLGGSTNEKLFF. DNA for the CDR3: TGTGCCAGCAGCTTATTGGGGGGTTCAACTAATGAAAAACTGTTTTTT.

The rearrangement uses TRBV12-5 and TRBJ2-7; D is uncertain. V was shortened by 0 bases and J by 7 bases, with 16 bases between the two germline ends. Germline lookup yields CDR1 LGHNT and CDR2 FRNRAP. The CDR3 is 15 amino acids. CDR3 residues: CASGLVRLGSWEQYF. The CDR3 coding sequence is TGTGCTAGTGGTTTGGTACGGCTAGGCTCTTGGGAGCAGTACTTC.

V usage is TRBV5-1 and J usage is TRBJ1-1; 11 bases match TRBD1. CDR3 length: 15 residues. Trimming took 4 bases from V and 6 from J; bases not matched to a gene: 8. Germline V CDR1 and CDR2: SGHRS, YFSETQ. This chain's CDR3 is CASSLPGQGGPEAFF. As DNA, the CDR3 is TGCGCCAGCAGCCTACCGGGACAGGGGGGACCTGAAGCTTTCTTT. The complete variable domain, with remaining parts taken from reference TRBV5-1 and TRBJ1-1, reads KAGVTQTPRYLIKTRGQQVTLSCSPISGHRSVSWYQQTPGQGLQFLFEYFSETQRNKGNFPGRFSGRQFSNSRSEMNVSTLELGDSALYLCASSLPGQGGPEAFFGQGTRLTVV.

Turning to this clone: A read error may account for a junction end that differs from germline. The chain joins TRBV5-1 to TRBJ2-3; D not resolved. CDR3 length: 13 amino acids. Germline V gene sequence: CDR1 SGHRS, CDR2 YFSETQ. The CDR3, as DNA: TGCGCCAGCAGCTTGGCGGGTTTAGATACGCAGTGTTTT. It codes for CASSLAGLDTQCF.

J is TRBJ2-6 and V is TRBV7-8; the match to TRBD2 covers 13 bases. The CDR3 consists of 19 residues. V dropped 2 bases and J dropped 0; count of bases not matched to a gene: 4. CDR1 and CDR2 from the germline V gene are SGHVS and FQNEAQ. The DNA for the CDR3 is TGTGCCAGCAGCTTATCGCGGACTAGCGGGAGCTCTGGGGCCAACGTCCTGACTTTC. It is translated as CASSLSRTSGSSGANVLTF.

The chain uses TRBV27 and TRBJ1-1, with 8 bases lining up with TRBD1. Germline V gene lookup returns CDR1 MNHEY and CDR2 SMNVEV (reference sequence). V lost 6 bases and J lost 7; bases outside the gene matches: 10. The CDR3 has 14 residues. This CDR3 is CASSRDRGGDEAFF. CDR3 DNA sequence: TGTGCCAGCAGCCGAGACAGGGGAGGGGATGAAGCTTTCTTT.

The genes are TRBV27 and TRBJ2-5; D is perhaps TRBD2 (6 bases). The J call may not be correct, given that the DNA end is closer to TRBJ2-7. The CDR3 runs 14 residues. The germline V gene encodes CDR1 MNHEY and CDR2 SMNVEV (reference sequence). The CDR3 spells CASSSSGGPYEQYF. The CDR3 DNA sequence: TGTGCCAGCAGTTCCTCCGGGGGACCCTACGAGCAGTACTTC.

The chain recombines TRBV11-2 with TRBJ2-1; D not resolved. In germline, CDR1 is SGHAT, CDR2 FQNNGV. The ends were cut back, 5 bases at V and 6 bases at J, with 5 bases in the middle. The length of the CDR3 is 11 residues. CDR3 sequence: CASSLPNEQFF. The CDR3 bases are TGTGCCAGCAGCCTACCCAATGAGCAGTTCTTC.

The rearrangement links TRBV28 to TRBJ1-5; D call uncertain. Germline V lookup: CDR1 MDHEN, CDR2 SYDVKM. The V end lost 2 bases, the J end lost 0 bases, and 8 bases lay between the germline ends. This CDR3 spans 15 amino acids. The CDR3 reads CASSLPGDSNQPQHF. DNA for the CDR3: TGTGCCAGCAGTTTACCGGGTGATAGCAATCAGCCCCAGCATTTT.